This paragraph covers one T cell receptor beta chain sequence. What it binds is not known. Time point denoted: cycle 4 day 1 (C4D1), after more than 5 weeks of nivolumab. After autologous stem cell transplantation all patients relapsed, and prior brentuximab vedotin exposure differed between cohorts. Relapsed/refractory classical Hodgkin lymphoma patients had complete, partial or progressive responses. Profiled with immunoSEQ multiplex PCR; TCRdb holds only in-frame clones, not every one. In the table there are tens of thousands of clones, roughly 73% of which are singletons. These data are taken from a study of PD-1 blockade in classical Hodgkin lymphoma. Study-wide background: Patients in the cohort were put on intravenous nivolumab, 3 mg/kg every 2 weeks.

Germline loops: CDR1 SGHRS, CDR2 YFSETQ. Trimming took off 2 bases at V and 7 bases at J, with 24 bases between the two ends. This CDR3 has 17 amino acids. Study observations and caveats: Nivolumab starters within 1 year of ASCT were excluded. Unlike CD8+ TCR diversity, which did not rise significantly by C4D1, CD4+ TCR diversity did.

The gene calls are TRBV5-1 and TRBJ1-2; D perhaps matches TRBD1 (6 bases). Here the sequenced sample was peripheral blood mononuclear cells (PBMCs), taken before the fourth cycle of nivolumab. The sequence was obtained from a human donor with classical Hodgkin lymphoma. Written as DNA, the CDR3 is TGCGCCAGCAGCTTATTCGGGACATATCCTCAACGAGGTGGCTACACCTTC. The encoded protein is CASSLFGTYPQRGGYTF.